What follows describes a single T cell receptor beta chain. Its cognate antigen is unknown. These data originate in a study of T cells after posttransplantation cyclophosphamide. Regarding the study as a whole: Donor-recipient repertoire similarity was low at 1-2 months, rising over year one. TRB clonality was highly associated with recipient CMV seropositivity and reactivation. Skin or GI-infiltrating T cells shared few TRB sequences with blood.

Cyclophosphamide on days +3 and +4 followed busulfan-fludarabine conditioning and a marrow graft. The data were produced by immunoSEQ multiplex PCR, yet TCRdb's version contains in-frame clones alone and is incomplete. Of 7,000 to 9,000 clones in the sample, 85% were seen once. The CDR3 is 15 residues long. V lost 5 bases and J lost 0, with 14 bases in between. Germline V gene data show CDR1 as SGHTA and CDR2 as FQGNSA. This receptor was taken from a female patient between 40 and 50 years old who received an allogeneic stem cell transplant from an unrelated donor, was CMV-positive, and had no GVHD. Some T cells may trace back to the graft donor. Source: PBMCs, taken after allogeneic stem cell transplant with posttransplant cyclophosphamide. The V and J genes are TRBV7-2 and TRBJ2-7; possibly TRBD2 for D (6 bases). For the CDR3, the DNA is TGTGCCAGCAGCAGACGGGGGTCGTTCTCCTACGAGCAGTACTTC. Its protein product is CASSRRGSFSYEQYF.